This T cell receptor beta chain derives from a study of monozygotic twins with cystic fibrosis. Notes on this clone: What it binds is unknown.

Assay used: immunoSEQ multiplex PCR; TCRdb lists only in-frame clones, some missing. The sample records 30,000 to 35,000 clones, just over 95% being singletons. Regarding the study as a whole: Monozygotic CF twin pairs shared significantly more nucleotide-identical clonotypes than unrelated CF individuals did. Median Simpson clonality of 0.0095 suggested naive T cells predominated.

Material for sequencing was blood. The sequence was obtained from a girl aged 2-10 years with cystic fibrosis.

CDR3 amino acids: CASSLGGRALIDTQYF. The CDR3 nucleotides read TGTGCCAGCAGCTTAGGCGGGAGGGCCTTAATAGATACGCAGTATTTT. The genes are TRBV7-2 and TRBJ2-3; the match to TRBD2 covers 9 bases. After removal of 1 base from V and 5 bases from J, the junction contained 7 bases not matched to a gene. Looked up from germline, CDR1 is SGHTA and CDR2 is FQGNSA. The CDR3 contains 16 residues.